This T cell receptor beta chain was sequenced during a study of T cell changes during pregnancy in multiple sclerosis. In germline, CDR1 is SGHTS, CDR2 YDEGEE. This CDR3 is built from 19 residues. V lost 4 bases and J lost 0; bases outside the gene matches: 11. Libraries were prepared by immunoSEQ multiplex PCR; TCRdb keeps only in-frame clonotypes and omits some of them. Of 60,000 or so clones listed, 89% are singletons. The rearrangement uses TRBV5-8 and TRBJ1-5; 12 bases map to TRBD1. The sequencing here drew on peripheral blood, taken in the first trimester of pregnancy. The clonotype comes from a female donor with multiple sclerosis, enrolled in a pregnancy study. This chain's CDR3 is CASSHNPGQGAHSNQPQHF. CDR3 nucleotide sequence: TGTGCCAGCAGCCATAACCCGGGACAGGGGGCACATAGCAATCAGCCCCAGCATTTT.